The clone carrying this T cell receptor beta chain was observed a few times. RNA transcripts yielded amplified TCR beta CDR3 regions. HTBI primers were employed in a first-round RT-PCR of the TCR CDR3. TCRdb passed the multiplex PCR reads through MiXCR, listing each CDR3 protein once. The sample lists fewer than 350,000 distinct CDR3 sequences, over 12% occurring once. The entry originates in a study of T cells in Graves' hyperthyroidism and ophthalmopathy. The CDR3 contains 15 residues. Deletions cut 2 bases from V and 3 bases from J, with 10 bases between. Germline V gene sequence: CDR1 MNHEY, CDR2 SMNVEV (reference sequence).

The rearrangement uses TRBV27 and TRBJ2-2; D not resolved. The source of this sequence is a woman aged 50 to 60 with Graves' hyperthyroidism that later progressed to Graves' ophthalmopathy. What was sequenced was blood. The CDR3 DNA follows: TGTGCCAGCAGTTTAAGGGTGCCAGACACCGGGGAGCTGTTTTTT. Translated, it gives CASSLRVPDTGELFF.